This TCR beta chain comes out of a study of Tregs in tolerant kidney transplant recipients. Study-level points and caveats: Findings come from small patient numbers and require larger validation.

The nonmyeloablative bone marrow transplants came from related graft donors, with transient mixed chimerism. This CDR3 is built from 18 residues. Looked up from germline, CDR1 is MDHEN and CDR2 is SYDVKM. V trimming: 5 bases; J trimming: 5 bases; junction bases outside the gene matches: 20. Generated by immunoSEQ multiplex PCR, the TCRdb table keeps only in-frame clones and is missing some. The specimen's table records tens of thousands of clones. Details on this clone: Its antigen remains unknown. The observed sequence ends 3 residues before the CDR3 terminus, with the missing tail filled in from the germline J gene.

The receptor's source is a human patient who received a combined kidney and bone marrow transplant. A share of the T cells may be of graft donor origin. The sample in question was CD4+ T cells from blood (PBMCs), obtained 24 months after the transplant. This chain joins TRBV28 and TRBJ2-5; TRBD1 aligns across 7 bases. The CDR3 bases that were read are TGTGCCAGCAGTCTAGGTCGACAGGGACCCTCACCTCAGGAGACC. Its translation: CASSLGRQGPSPQET. The CDR3, in full, reads CASSLGRQGPSPQETQYF.